The rows below give T cell receptor beta chains drawn from one sample of a study of CD8+CD57+ T cells in acquired aplastic anemia. TCRdb independently ran MiXCR on the reads; one entry per CDR3 protein. The sample contains some 220,000 distinct CDR3 sequences, 34% of which appear only once. The material sequenced was sorted CD4+, CD8+, or CD8+CD57+ T cells (not recorded which) from PBMCs. The receptors come from a human donor in good health, serving as a control. CDR3s include the opening cysteine and the closing phenylalanine or tryptophan. Each record gives: clone size, D gene, V gene, J gene, CDR3 protein, CDR3 DNA. D genes are given only for firm matches. The size entry is marked missing in some rows and otherwise reads once, few, many or a size class.

size: NA
D: TRBD1
V: TRBV14
J: TRBJ1-1
CDR3: CASSQGTGGEAFF
DNA: TGTGCCAGCAGCCAGGGGACAGGGGGTGAAGCTTTCTTT

size: NA
D: TRBD1
V: TRBV11-2
J: TRBJ2-7
CDR3: CASSFTGTGGSYEQYF
DNA: TGTGCCAGCAGCTTTACCGGGACAGGGGGTTCCTACGAGCAGTACTTC

size: NA
D: NA
V: TRBV12-3/TRBV12-4
J: TRBJ1-5
CDR3: CASSRGGAGPQHF
DNA: TGTGCCAGCAGTAGGGGAGGTGCAGGTCCCCAGCATTTT

size: many
D: NA
V: TRBV4-1
J: TRBJ2-7
CDR3: CASSLIAGANSYEQYF
DNA: TGCGCCAGCAGCCTGATCGCCGGGGCTAACTCCTACGAGCAGTACTTC

size: many
D: TRBD1
V: TRBV10-2
J: TRBJ1-2
CDR3: CASMRGTASTLGTGYTF
DNA: TGCGCCAGCATGAGGGGGACAGCCTCCACCCTAGGGACGGGCTACACCTTC

size: NA
D: NA
V: TRBV29-1
J: TRBJ1-2
CDR3: CSVVIVNRTNYGYTF
DNA: TGCAGCGTTGTTATCGTGAACCGGACTAACTATGGCTATACCTTC

size: NA
D: TRBD2
V: TRBV5-1
J: TRBJ2-7
CDR3: CASSSGSSSGSKSEQYF
DNA: TGCGCCAGCAGCTCTGGAAGCTCTAGCGGGAGTAAGTCCGAGCAGTACTTC

size: few
D: TRBD2
V: TRBV11-1
J: TRBJ2-2
CDR3: CASSFRWLAGGRNTGELFF
DNA: TGTGCCAGCAGCTTTAGGTGGCTAGCGGGAGGCCGGAACACCGGGGAGCTGTTTTTT

size: few
D: TRBD1
V: TRBV6-5
J: TRBJ1-4
CDR3: CASSYSRTGDEKLFF
DNA: TGTGCCAGCAGTTACTCCAGGACAGGGGATGAAAAACTGTTTTTT

size: NA
D: NA
V: TRBV2
J: TRBJ1-5
CDR3: CASTPGGQRNQPQHF
DNA: TGTGCCAGCACCCCGGGGGGGCAACGCAATCAGCCCCAGCATTTT

size: NA
D: TRBD2
V: TRBV20-1
J: TRBJ2-7
CDR3: CSARGVGLAEYEQYF
DNA: TGCAGTGCTAGAGGCGTCGGACTAGCAGAATACGAGCAGTACTTC

size: many
D: TRBD1
V: TRBV19
J: TRBJ1-1
CDR3: CASSELGTVKTEAFF
DNA: TGTGCCAGTAGTGAACTCGGGACAGTTAAGACTGAAGCTTTCTTT

size: NA
D: NA
V: TRBV30
J: TRBJ1-6
CDR3: CAWSGGFGLNSPLHF
DNA: TGTGCCTGGAGTGGAGGGTTCGGGCTGAATTCACCCCTCCACTTT

size: many
D: NA
V: TRBV20-1
J: TRBJ1-5
CDR3: CSARDFRDVHQPQHF
DNA: TGCAGTGCTAGAGATTTCAGGGATGTCCATCAGCCCCAGCATTTT

size: NA
D: TRBD2
V: TRBV28
J: TRBJ2-5
CDR3: CASSFRASGRAGKTQYF
DNA: TGTGCCAGCAGTTTCCGGGCTAGCGGGAGGGCCGGGAAGACCCAGTACTTC

size: many
D: NA
V: TRBV6-1
J: TRBJ2-7
CDR3: CASGILGSYEQYF
DNA: TGTGCCAGCGGAATCTTGGGATCCTACGAGCAGTACTTC

size: NA
D: TRBD2
V: TRBV2
J: TRBJ2-1
CDR3: CASSYPLAGGRNEQFF
DNA: TGTGCCAGCAGCTATCCCCTAGCGGGTGGCCGCAATGAGCAGTTCTTC

size: NA
D: TRBD1
V: TRBV11-1
J: TRBJ1-2
CDR3: CASSLRMTGGTAF
DNA: TGTGCCAGCAGCTTACGCATGACAGGGGGCACGGCCTTC

size: NA
D: NA
V: TRBV10-3
J: TRBJ1-6
CDR3: CAISYSVGTLHSPLHF
DNA: TGTGCCATCAGTTATAGCGTGGGCACACTGCATTCACCCCTCCACTTT

size: many
D: TRBD1
V: TRBV12-3/TRBV12-4
J: TRBJ2-5
CDR3: CASRPGTGETQYF
DNA: TGTGCCAGCAGGCCTGGGACAGGGGAGACCCAGTACTTC

size: many
D: NA
V: TRBV12-5
J: TRBJ2-1
CDR3: CASGLDRDTVGDEQFF
DNA: TGTGCTAGTGGTTTGGACCGGGACACGGTGGGTGATGAGCAGTTCTTC

size: few
D: NA
V: TRBV11-3
J: TRBJ2-1
CDR3: CASSLDRAANEQFF
DNA: TGTGCCAGCAGCTTAGATCGAGCGGCCAATGAGCAGTTCTTC

size: NA
D: TRBD1
V: TRBV15
J: TRBJ1-1
CDR3: CATSRKTGVGTEAFF
DNA: TGTGCCACCAGCAGAAAGACAGGGGTGGGCACTGAAGCTTTCTTT

size: many
D: NA
V: TRBV20-1
J: TRBJ2-1
CDR3: CSSGPYNEQFF
DNA: TGCAGTTCGGGACCCTACAATGAGCAGTTCTTC

size: NA
D: TRBD2
V: TRBV20-1
J: TRBJ2-2
CDR3: CSARKTPGTSGGANTGELFF
DNA: TGCAGTGCTAGAAAAACCCCCGGGACTAGCGGGGGGGCGAACACCGGGGAGCTGTTTTTT

size: NA
D: NA
V: TRBV6-1
J: TRBJ1-6
CDR3: CASSAQAGSGNSPLHF
DNA: TGTGCCAGCAGTGCGCAAGCGGGAAGTGGTAATTCACCCCTCCACTTT

size: many
D: NA
V: TRBV20-1
J: TRBJ1-2
CDR3: CSARDQQSNYGYTF
DNA: TGCAGTGCTAGAGATCAGCAGTCTAACTATGGCTACACCTTC

size: NA
D: NA
V: TRBV24-1
J: TRBJ2-1
CDR3: CATSDFGQRNNEQFF
DNA: TGTGCCACCAGTGATTTTGGACAGAGAAACAATGAGCAGTTCTTC

size: NA
D: TRBD2
V: TRBV10-3
J: TRBJ2-5
CDR3: CATPSRGGGQETQYF
DNA: TGTGCCACCCCGAGTAGAGGCGGGGGCCAAGAGACCCAGTACTTC

size: NA
D: TRBD1
V: TRBV7-9
J: TRBJ1-2
CDR3: CASSRTGGEDYGYTF
DNA: TGTGCCAGCAGCCGGACAGGGGGCGAGGACTATGGCTACACCTTC

size: NA
D: TRBD1
V: TRBV20-1
J: TRBJ1-5
CDR3: CSASDRGSNQPQHF
DNA: TGCAGTGCTAGTGACAGGGGGAGCAATCAGCCCCAGCATTTT

size: NA
D: NA
V: TRBV20-1
J: TRBJ2-2
CDR3: CSASFQGGTGELFF
DNA: TGCAGTGCTAGTTTCCAAGGAGGCACCGGGGAGCTGTTTTTT

size: few
D: NA
V: TRBV4-2
J: TRBJ1-2
CDR3: CASSQDLVIYGYTF
DNA: TGTGCCAGCAGCCAAGATCTAGTGATTTATGGCTACACCTTC

size: many
D: NA
V: TRBV2
J: TRBJ1-2
CDR3: CASSEAPATPIYYGYTF
DNA: TGTGCCAGCAGTGAAGCTCCCGCAACCCCAATCTACTATGGCTACACCTTC

size: NA
D: TRBD2
V: TRBV18
J: TRBJ2-7
CDR3: CASSRVAGGGNEQYF
DNA: TGTGCCAGCTCACGCGTAGCGGGAGGGGGGAACGAGCAGTACTTC

size: NA
D: NA
V: TRBV25-1
J: TRBJ1-1
CDR3: CASSEGILEAFF
DNA: TGTGCCAGCAGTGAGGGTATCCTTGAAGCTTTCTTT

size: many
D: NA
V: TRBV20-1
J: TRBJ2-7
CDR3: CSARVALGSYEQYF
DNA: TGCAGTGCGCGGGTCGCCCTGGGGTCCTACGAGCAGTACTTC

size: few
D: NA
V: TRBV6-6
J: TRBJ2-7
CDR3: CASSYSSQGSYEQYF
DNA: TGTGCCAGCAGTTACTCGAGTCAGGGCTCCTACGAGCAGTACTTC

size: few
D: NA
V: TRBV19
J: TRBJ1-2
CDR3: CASSRGDFWGYTF
DNA: TGTGCCAGTAGTAGGGGGGACTTCTGGGGCTACACCTTC

size: few
D: NA
V: TRBV2
J: TRBJ1-1
CDR3: CASTYVLGGVNWFGMNTEAFF
DNA: TGTGCCAGCACCTATGTACTTGGGGGCGTCAATTGGTTCGGGATGAACACTGAAGCTTTCTTT

size: many
D: NA
V: TRBV18
J: TRBJ2-3
CDR3: CASSPADTQYF
DNA: TGTGCCAGCAGTCCAGCAGATACGCAGTATTTT

size: few
D: NA
V: TRBV4-1
J: TRBJ1-2
CDR3: CASSQAQGNDYGHTF
DNA: TGCGCCAGCAGCCAAGCACAGGGAAACGACTATGGCCACACCTTC

size: many
D: TRBD1
V: TRBV15
J: TRBJ1-2
CDR3: CATSRAGTGADYGYTF
DNA: TGTGCCACCAGCAGAGCCGGGACAGGGGCAGATTATGGCTACACCTTC

size: NA
D: NA
V: TRBV12-3/TRBV12-4
J: TRBJ2-1
CDR3: CASSLGSTGSYNGQFF
DNA: TGTGCCAGCAGTTTAGGTAGTACTGGCTCCTACAATGGGCAGTTCTTC

size: NA
D: NA
V: TRBV20-1
J: TRBJ1-1
CDR3: CSARDVRIEAFF
DNA: TGCAGTGCTAGAGACGTAAGAATTGAAGCTTTCTTT